This T cell receptor (beta chain) emerged from a study of OX40 agonist ivuxolimab in advanced cancers. This CDR3 spans 14 amino acids. Per the germline V gene, CDR1 is LGHNA and CDR2 is YNFKEQ. V was trimmed by 0 bases and J by 6 bases, leaving 9 bases between them. This clone was observed a few times. Measured with immunoSEQ multiplex PCR; TCRdb has only the in-frame clones, and not every one. The sample lists about 64,000 clones, approximately 90% occurring once. The origin of this receptor is an adult with an advanced solid tumor such as melanoma, head and neck, liver or kidney cancer. The V call is TRBV4-2, the J call TRBJ1-5, with a possible D match to TRBD1 (5 bases). Specimen: CD4+ or CD8+ T cells sorted from blood, collected in a trial of the OX40 agonist ivuxolimab. Here the CDR3 DNA reads TGTGCCAGCAGCCAAGATGAAGGGGCTCAGCCCCAGCATTTT. Amino acids: CASSQDEGAQPQHF.